The 31 T cell receptor beta chains given below trace back to one sample, sequenced in a study of blood T cell repertoires in COVID-19. Libraries were prepared by immunoSEQ multiplex PCR; TCRdb keeps only in-frame clonotypes and omits some of them. The sample contains around 240,000 clones, approximately 85% of which appear only once. Sequenced material: PBMCs or T cells enriched from blood (not recorded which). The origin of the receptors is a woman between 45 and 65 years old who had recovered from COVID-19.

The chain links TRBV19 to TRBJ2-3; perhaps TRBD2 as D (6 bases). Germline CDR1 is LNHDA and CDR2 is SQIVND (reference sequence). The CDR3 spans 13 residues. V lost 4 bases and J lost 10, with 15 bases in between. The CDR3 DNA reads as TGTGCCAGTAGTACGGAGGGTGAAAGACCGCAGTATTTT. It translates to CASSTEGERPQYF.

This clone was detected only a few times. The J gene is TRBJ2-1, the V gene TRBV7-3; 10 nucleotides match TRBD1. V lost 5 bases and J lost 0; bases outside the gene matches: 13. There are 19 residues in the CDR3. Germline loops: CDR1 SGHTA, CDR2 FQGTGA. CDR3 amino acids: CASSPTGTGELSSYNEQFF. The CDR3 DNA is TGTGCCAGCAGCCCCACCGGGACAGGGGAGTTAAGCTCCTACAATGAGCAGTTCTTC.

The genes are TRBV7-6 and TRBJ1-6; TRBD1 might be the D (6 bases). This CDR3 region has 17 residues. V was clipped by 2 bases and J by 10 bases, with 21 bases between them. Germline V gives CDR1 SGHVS, CDR2 FNYEAQ. CDR3 loop: CASSLWAKGGARSPLHF. The CDR3 bases are TGTGCCAGCAGCTTATGGGCTAAGGGGGGGGCGCGATCACCCCTCCACTTT. Filled out from reference TRBV7-6 and TRBJ1-6, the complete variable domain reads GAGVSQSPRYKVTKRGQDVALRCDPISGHVSLYWYRQALGQGPEFLTYFNYEAQQDKSGLPNDRFSAERPEGSISTLTIQRTEQRDSAMYRCASSLWAKGGARSPLHFGNGTRLTVT.

This clone has just a few counts. The chain recombines TRBV7-2 with TRBJ1-6; possibly TRBD1 for D (6 bases). Germline V gene lookup returns CDR1 SGHTA and CDR2 FQGNSA. This CDR3 comprises 15 residues. With 5 bases removed from V and 4 bases from J, the gap between germline ends came to 12 bases. Here the CDR3 reads CASSARTVYNSPLHF. CDR3 nucleotide sequence: TGTGCCAGCAGCGCTCGGACAGTTTATAATTCACCCCTCCACTTT.

This clone was seen more than once but under ten times. V usage is TRBV28 and J usage is TRBJ1-5; perhaps TRBD1 as D (6 bases). The CDR3 contains 15 residues. The V and J ends lost 1 base and 9 bases respectively, with 16 bases between them. CDR1 and CDR2 from the germline V gene are MDHEN and SYDVKM. The CDR3 DNA follows: TGTGCCAGCAGTTTATACATGACAGGCGACTCGCCCCAGCATTTT. Translated: CASSLYMTGDSPQHF.

The rearrangement joins TRBV13 to TRBJ1-5, with 10 positions matching TRBD1. CDR1 and CDR2 from the germline V gene are PRHDT and FYEKMQ (reference sequence). The CDR3 spans 17 residues. The V segment lost 3 bases and the J segment 0 bases; nucleotides outside the gene matches: 5. The CDR3 sequence is CASSFGTGDYSNQPQHF. CDR3 in DNA: TGTGCCAGCAGCTTCGGGACAGGGGACTATAGCAATCAGCCCCAGCATTTT.

This rearrangement joins TRBV5-8 to TRBJ2-5; 9 bases agree with TRBD1. V gave up 0 bases and J gave up 5 bases; unmatched junction bases: 5. Germline-derived CDR1 and CDR2 are SGHTS and YDEGEE. This CDR3 has 15 amino acids. This CDR3 is CASSLAGQGWETQYF. CDR3 DNA sequence: TGTGCCAGCAGCTTGGCGGGACAGGGTTGGGAGACCCAGTACTTC. The variable domain in full, completed from reference TRBV5-8 and TRBJ2-5, reads EAGVTQSPTHLIKTRGQQATLRCSPISGHTSVYWYQQALGLGLQFLLWYDEGEERNRGNFPPRFSGRQFPNYSSELNVNALELEDSALYLCASSLAGQGWETQYFGPGTRLLVL.

This chain connects TRBV30 to TRBJ2-7; unclear D gene. The CDR3 extends over 14 amino acids. Germline V gene data show CDR1 as GTSNPN and CDR2 as SVGIG (reference sequence). Between the trimmed V and J ends, which lost 2 bases and 2 bases, there was a span of 13 bases. The CDR3 region is CAWSKSAVTYEQYF. The CDR3 DNA follows: TGTGCCTGGAGTAAGTCGGCGGTTACCTACGAGCAGTACTTC.

For this clone: The junction and the germline gene differ at one end; a read error may be behind it. The chain carries TRBV15 and TRBJ2-1; 11 bases map to TRBD2. This CDR3 has 17 residues. CDR1 LNHNV and CDR2 YYDKDF come from the germline V gene (reference sequence). CDR3 DNA: TGTGCCACCAGCAGAGGTAGCGGGAGGGGGTCCTCCAATGAGCAGTTCTTC. It specifies CATSRGSGRGSSNEQFF.

The gene calls are TRBV25-1 and TRBJ2-7; 9 nucleotides align to TRBD1. The CDR3 covers 12 residues. Germline CDR1 MGHDK, CDR2 SYGVNS. V lost 5 bases and J lost 6; bases outside the gene matches: 2. Here the CDR3 DNA reads TGTGCCAGCAGTCCACAGGGGGCCGAGCAGTACTTC. Protein product: CASSPQGAEQYF.

This clone was found once. The genes are TRBV5-1 and TRBJ2-1; 9 nucleotides line up with TRBD1. The V and J ends lost 4 bases and 8 bases, in that order; junction bases with no gene match: 10. The CDR3 extends over 15 amino acids. Germline values: CDR1 SGHRS, CDR2 YFSETQ. CDR3 DNA: TGCGCCAGCAGCCCCCGAGGACAGGGGTATCATGAGCAGTTCTTC. Its protein product is CASSPRGQGYHEQFF.

V usage is TRBV5-4 and J usage is TRBJ1-2, with D uncertain. Trimming removed 2 bases at V and 5 bases at J, with 13 bases between. Per germline, CDR1 SGHNT and CDR2 YYREEE (reference sequence). The CDR3 sequence is 14 residues long. The CDR3 DNA is TGTGCCAGCAGCTTTGACACAGTTTCGTATGGCTACACCTTC. Its translation: CASSFDTVSYGYTF.

The CDR3 DNA reads TGTGCCAGCAGTTTTCTGACGGGATCCCCGGGCGACGAGCAGTACTTC. It encodes CASSFLTGSPGDEQYF. The chain is built from TRBV28 and TRBJ2-7; possibly TRBD2 for D (5 bases). This CDR3 comprises 16 residues. Looked up from germline, CDR1 is MDHEN and CDR2 is SYDVKM. V lost 3 bases and J 5 bases, leaving 20 bases between the germline ends.

This rearrangement joins TRBV7-9 to TRBJ2-2; 8 positions agree with TRBD1. V shed 5 bases and J 3 bases; nucleotides not matched to a gene: 5. CDR3 length equals 15 residues. Germline V gene sequence: CDR1 SEHNR, CDR2 FQNEAQ (reference sequence). The CDR3, as DNA: TGTGCCAGCAGCCCACCAGGGGGCGACACCGGGGAGCTGTTTTTT. The encoded protein is CASSPPGGDTGELFF.

This clone was observed a few times. The chain couples TRBV6-2 or TRBV6-3 to TRBJ2-7; D is unclear. V lost 7 bases and J 0 bases, leaving 13 bases between the germline ends. Germline values: CDR1 MNHEY, CDR2 SVGEGT. The CDR3 runs 14 residues. Written as DNA, the CDR3 is TGTGCCAGCAACCCCGACTTTACCTCCTACGAGCAGTACTTC. As protein: CASNPDFTSYEQYF.

The chain joins TRBV13 to TRBJ2-1; 9 bases agree with TRBD2. The germline V gene encodes CDR1 PRHDT and CDR2 FYEKMQ (reference sequence). The CDR3 covers 16 residues. V gave up 4 bases and J gave up 2 bases; unmatched junction bases: 6. CDR3 sequence: CASSSLAGVPYNEQFF. In nucleotides, the CDR3 is TGTGCCAGCAGCTCATTAGCGGGAGTCCCCTACAATGAGCAGTTCTTC. Supplemented by reference TRBV13 and TRBJ2-1, the full variable domain reads AAGVIQSPRHLIKEKRETATLKCYPIPRHDTVYWYQQGPGQDPQFLISFYEKMQSDKGSIPDRFSAQQFSDYHSELNMSSLELGDSALYFCASSSLAGVPYNEQFFGPGTRLTVL.

The chain joins TRBV19 to TRBJ1-2, with 8 bases matching TRBD1. Unmatched junction bases numbered 10, after V lost 8 bases and J lost 8 bases. Germline V gives CDR1 LNHDA, CDR2 SQIVND (reference sequence). This CDR3 is 13 amino acids long. CDR3 amino acids: CASGRGHRAGYTF. The CDR3 DNA follows: TGTGCCAGTGGCAGGGGGCACCGTGCGGGCTACACCTTC.

J is TRBJ2-7 and V is TRBV13, with TRBD2 matching over 7 bases. V was clipped by 4 bases and J by 6 bases; unmatched bases: 9. The CDR3 runs to 14 residues. Germline CDR1 reads PRHDT; CDR2 reads FYEKMQ (reference sequence). CDR3 in DNA: TGTGCCAGCAGCTCCCTACGGGAGGTGAGCGAGCAGTACTTC. Translation gives CASSSLREVSEQYF.

As DNA, the CDR3 is TGCGCCAGCAGCTTGTATCCGGGTCTAAGCACAGATACGCAGTATTTT. This sequence encodes CASSLYPGLSTDTQYF. The chain joins TRBV5-1 to TRBJ2-3; D unresolved. Germline CDR1 SGHRS, CDR2 YFSETQ. V was shortened by 1 base and J by 0 bases, with 12 bases between the two germline ends. The CDR3 runs 16 residues. The full variable domain, with the rest looked up from reference TRBV5-1 and TRBJ2-3, is KAGVTQTPRYLIKTRGQQVTLSCSPISGHRSVSWYQQTPGQGLQFLFEYFSETQRNKGNFPGRFSGRQFSNSRSEMNVSTLELGDSALYLCASSLYPGLSTDTQYFGPGTRLTVL.

The chain couples TRBV4-1 to TRBJ2-3; 13 nucleotides match TRBD2. The CDR3 totals 16 residues. The ends lost 2 bases at V and 5 bases at J; junction bases unmatched: 4. In germline, CDR1 is MGHRA, CDR2 YSYEKL. The CDR3 loop is CASSQQRLAGGDTQYF. The CDR3 DNA reads TGCGCCAGCAGCCAACAAAGACTAGCGGGGGGAGATACGCAGTATTTT.

V gene TRBV27 combines with J gene TRBJ2-7; D may be TRBD2 (5 bases). Deletions cut 6 bases from V and 2 bases from J, with 11 bases between. The CDR3 runs 13 residues. Germline values: CDR1 MNHEY, CDR2 SMNVEV (reference sequence). Here the CDR3 DNA reads TGTGCCAGCAGGAAACTAGGTCCCTACGAGCAGTACTTC. Translated, it gives CASRKLGPYEQYF.

The V call is TRBV9, the J call TRBJ1-4; D may be TRBD1 (6 bases). Germline values: CDR1 SGDLS, CDR2 YYNGEE. Trimming left V 3 bases short and J 6 bases short, with 12 bases between. This CDR3 has 14 amino acids. The CDR3 protein is CASSAGDGYEKLFF. The CDR3 DNA sequence: TGTGCCAGCAGCGCAGGGGACGGTTATGAAAAACTGTTTTTT.

The CDR3, as DNA: TGTGCCAGCAGCTCACTCAGACAGGGGGCAGCTAATGAAAAACTGTTTTTT. Amino acids: CASSSLRQGAANEKLFF. The rearrangement uses TRBV5-5 and TRBJ1-4; TRBD1 aligns across 10 bases. The CDR3 is made up of 17 amino acids. Germline V gene data show CDR1 as SGHKS and CDR2 as YYEKEE (reference sequence). Trimming at V came to 3 bases and at J to 3 bases, leaving 8 bases not matched to a gene.

The chain carries TRBV6-5 and TRBJ1-1, with D perhaps TRBD1 (5 bases). V was pared by 5 bases and J by 7 bases, with 14 bases between. The CDR3 is 13 residues long. Per the germline V gene, CDR1 is MNHEY and CDR2 is SVGAGI. CDR3 DNA sequence: TGTGCCAGCAGTCCGCCGACAGAATTTGAAGCTTTCTTT. Translated, it gives CASSPPTEFEAFF.

The rearrangement joins TRBV15 to TRBJ1-4; 9 bases align to TRBD1. The V gene end was trimmed by 3 bases and the J gene end by 6 bases; junction bases not matched to a gene: 2. From germline, CDR1 is LNHNV and CDR2 YYDKDF (reference sequence). The CDR3 is 14 amino acids. CDR3 region: CATSSRDRDEKLFF. The DNA of the CDR3 is TGTGCCACCAGCAGCCGGGACAGGGATGAAAAACTGTTTTTT. Complete variable domain (other parts from reference TRBV15 and TRBJ1-4): DAMVIQNPRYQVTQFGKPVTLSCSQTLNHNVMYWYQQKSSQAPKLLFHYYDKDFNNEADTPDNFQSRRPNTSFCFLDIRSPGLGDTAMYLCATSSRDRDEKLFFGSGTQLSVL.

The rearrangement links TRBV28 to TRBJ1-3; D gene ambiguous. This CDR3 has 11 amino acids. The germline V gene encodes CDR1 MDHEN and CDR2 SYDVKM. The germline V and J ends were trimmed by 7 bases and 2 bases, with 3 bases remaining between them. The CDR3 nucleotides are TGTGCCAGCATTACTGGAAACACCATATATTTT. Its protein product is CASITGNTIYF. Full variable domain (missing parts from reference TRBV28 and TRBJ1-3): DVKVTQSSRYLVKRTGEKVFLECVQDMDHENMFWYRQDPGLGLRLIYFSYDVKMKEKGDIPEGYSVSREKKERFSLILESASTNQTSMYLCASITGNTIYFGEGSWLTVV.

Only a few counts were recorded for this clone. The V call is TRBV18, the J call TRBJ1-3; D ambiguous. Germline CDR1 and CDR2: KGHSH and LQKENI. Deletions cut 2 bases from V and 2 bases from J, with 16 bases between. This CDR3 comprises 17 residues. CDR3 residues: CASSPDEGTPTGNTIYF. The CDR3 DNA sequence: TGTGCCAGCTCACCAGATGAGGGAACCCCAACTGGAAACACCATATATTTT.

The rearrangement joins TRBV11-2 to TRBJ2-7, with 9 bases aligning to TRBD1. After removal of 1 base from V and 1 base from J, the junction contained 2 bases not matched to a gene. This CDR3 has 15 residues. Germline V gene lookup returns CDR1 SGHAT and CDR2 FQNNGV. CDR3 sequence (DNA): TGTGCCAGCAGCTTAGGACAGGGGGGTTCCTACGAGCAGTACTTC. This gives the protein CASSLGQGGSYEQYF. Together with reference TRBV11-2 and TRBJ2-7, the CDR3 gives the full variable domain: EAGVAQSPRYKIIEKRQSVAFWCNPISGHATLYWYQQILGQGPKLLIQFQNNGVVDDSQLPKDRFSAERLKGVDSTLKIQPAKLEDSAVYLCASSLGQGGSYEQYFGPGTRLTVT.

J is TRBJ1-4 and V is TRBV10-1, with 10 bases fitting TRBD1. The J segment lost 3 bases and the V segment lost 9 bases, leaving 4 bases of the junction unmatched. The CDR3 runs to 14 residues. CDR1 is WNHNN and CDR2 is SYGVQD in the germline V gene (reference sequence). The CDR3 coding sequence is TGCGCCAGACCGGACAGGGGGTCTAATGAAAAACTGTTTTTT. Encoded protein: CARPDRGSNEKLFF.

The rearrangement links TRBV27 to TRBJ1-5; 8 nucleotides line up with TRBD1. Germline V lookup: CDR1 MNHEY, CDR2 SMNVEV (reference sequence). After removal of 5 bases from V and 7 bases from J, the junction contained 4 bases not matched to a gene. The CDR3 is made up of 13 amino acids. CDR3 residues: CASSLTGAQPQHF. In DNA, the CDR3 is TGTGCCAGCAGTCTGACAGGGGCCCAGCCCCAGCATTTT.

Only a few counts were recorded for this clone. This sequence joins TRBV7-8 and TRBJ1-3; possibly TRBD1 for D (6 bases). The CDR3 contains 14 residues. With 5 bases removed from V and 1 base from J, the gap between germline ends came to 9 bases. The germline V gene has CDR1 SGHVS and CDR2 FQNEAQ. CDR3 nucleotides: TGTGCCAGCAGCATCGGGACATCTGGAAACACCATATATTTT. Amino acid sequence: CASSIGTSGNTIYF.